The 23 T cell receptor beta chains given below trace back to one sample, sequenced in a study of response to subunit inactivated influenza vaccine. TCRdb independently ran MiXCR on the RT-PCR reads; one entry per CDR3 protein. Of approximately 500,000 distinct CDR3 sequences in the sample, roughly 15% are singletons; the top ten hold roughly 10%. Material: PBMCs from blood, obtained about 11 days after vaccination. The receptor source for this set is a middle-aged man who received an inactivated influenza vaccine.

The chain couples TRBV12-3 or TRBV12-4 to TRBJ2-3; 10 nucleotides line up with TRBD1. With V trimmed by 5 bases and J by 8 bases, 10 bases remained unmatched. This CDR3 spans 15 amino acids. The CDR3 DNA sequence: TGTGCCAGCAGTCACCGGGACAGGGGAGGAGGTACGCAGTATTTT. Its translation: CASSHRDRGGGTQYF.

This rearrangement joins TRBV28 to TRBJ2-5; the match to TRBD1 covers 7 bases. The V gene end was trimmed by 7 bases and the J gene end by 3 bases; junction bases not matched to a gene: 8. The CDR3 spans 14 residues. The germline gives CDR1 MDHEN, CDR2 SYDVKM. The CDR3 nucleotides are TGTGCCAGCAACCGGGACAGAAGAAAAGAGACCCAGTACTTC. Its protein is CASNRDRRKETQYF.

This sequence joins TRBV5-1 and TRBJ2-1; D remains unclear. V lost 4 bases to trimming and J lost 1 base, with 9 bases between them. Germline CDR1 reads SGHRS; CDR2 reads YFSETQ. This CDR3 region has 14 residues. CDR3 residues: CASSVQSSYNEQFF. CDR3 sequence (DNA): TGCGCCAGCAGCGTCCAGAGTTCCTACAATGAGCAGTTCTTC.

This clonotype was seen only a few times. The chain links TRBV20-1 to TRBJ2-2; tentatively, D is TRBD2 (5 bases). CDR1 is DFQATT and CDR2 is SNEGSKA in the germline V gene (reference sequence). The CDR3 spans 16 residues. Trimming shortened V by 0 bases and J by 6 bases, and 17 bases separated the two germline ends. CDR3 protein: CSARDSSPSYPGELFF. The CDR3 DNA reads TGCAGTGCTAGAGATTCTAGCCCTTCGTACCCCGGGGAGCTGTTTTTT.

V gene TRBV5-5 combines with J gene TRBJ1-4, with D possibly TRBD1 on 5 matching bases. Between the trimmed V and J ends, which lost 4 bases and 3 bases, there was a span of 13 bases. The CDR3 extends over 15 amino acids. Germline assignment: CDR1 SGHKS and CDR2 YYEKEE (reference sequence). The CDR3 protein is CASSVGTFSNEKLFF. As DNA, the CDR3 is TGTGCCAGCAGCGTGGGGACTTTTTCTAATGAAAAACTGTTTTTT.

This sequence joins TRBV7-2 and TRBJ2-2; TRBD2 is a possible D gene (6 bases). This CDR3 has 16 amino acids. The V and J ends lost 1 base and 6 bases respectively, with 15 bases between them. Germline V CDR1 and CDR2: SGHTA, FQGNSA. The CDR3 is CASSLGRGTSAGELFF. DNA for the CDR3: TGTGCCAGCAGCTTAGGACGGGGGACCTCGGCCGGGGAGCTGTTTTTT.

Here the CDR3 reads CASSRGKYQETQYF. As DNA, the CDR3 is TGCGCCAGCAGCAGGGGGAAGTACCAAGAGACCCAGTACTTC. The V call is TRBV4-3, the J call TRBJ2-5; possibly TRBD1 for D (6 bases). V shed 5 bases and J shed 0 bases, with 10 bases lying between them. This CDR3 contains 14 residues. Germline V gene lookup returns CDR1 LGHNA and CDR2 YSLEER.

The V call is TRBV15, the J call TRBJ2-3, with D possibly matching TRBD2 (5 bases). Germline V lookup: CDR1 LNHNV, CDR2 YYDKDF (reference sequence). The V gene lost 4 bases and the J gene lost 0 bases, with 20 bases spanning the gap. The CDR3 loop spans 18 amino acids. The CDR3 loop is CATSTRAILRTSTDTQYF. The DNA of the CDR3 is TGTGCCACCAGCACCCGCGCAATACTGCGGACTAGCACAGATACGCAGTATTTT. The whole variable domain, remainder taken from reference TRBV15 and TRBJ2-3, is DAMVIQNPRYQVTQFGKPVTLSCSQTLNHNVMYWYQQKSSQAPKLLFHYYDKDFNNEADTPDNFQSRRPNTSFCFLDIRSPGLGDTAMYLCATSTRAILRTSTDTQYFGPGTRLTVL.

In its sample, this clonotype was seen a few times. The rearrangement uses TRBV29-1 and TRBJ2-3, with D unclear. Germline V gives CDR1 SQVTM, CDR2 ANQGSEA. V gave up 7 bases and J gave up 1 base, with 9 bases separating them. The CDR3 covers 12 residues. In DNA, the CDR3 is TGCAGCGGTGCAGATGGCACAGATACGCAGTATTTT. This gives the protein CSGADGTDTQYF.

This clonotype was counted between two and nine times. The V gene is TRBV7-2, the J gene TRBJ2-5; the D is unclear. This CDR3 has 15 residues. Germline V gives CDR1 SGHTA, CDR2 FQGNSA. Between the trimmed V and J ends, which lost 2 bases and 4 bases, there was a span of 14 bases. CDR3 loop: CASSLNGVVSETQYF. DNA for the CDR3: TGTGCCAGCAGCTTAAATGGGGTAGTCTCAGAGACCCAGTACTTC. Combining the CDR3 with reference TRBV7-2 and TRBJ2-5 gives the whole variable domain GAGVSQSPSNKVTEKGKDVELRCDPISGHTALYWYRQSLGQGLEFLIYFQGNSAPDKSGLPSDRFSAERTGGSVSTLTIQRTQQEDSAVYLCASSLNGVVSETQYFGPGTRLLVL.

This chain joins TRBV5-1 and TRBJ1-2; D is ambiguous. Germline CDR1 is SGHRS and CDR2 is YFSETQ. Trimming took off 3 bases at V and 4 bases at J, with 19 bases between the two ends. The CDR3 has 16 amino acids. The CDR3 DNA follows: TGCGCCAGCAGCTCTGGGCAGCCGCGGTCGGGCTATGGCTACACCTTC. Translation gives CASSSGQPRSGYGYTF. Full variable domain (missing parts from reference TRBV5-1 and TRBJ1-2): KAGVTQTPRYLIKTRGQQVTLSCSPISGHRSVSWYQQTPGQGLQFLFEYFSETQRNKGNFPGRFSGRQFSNSRSEMNVSTLELGDSALYLCASSSGQPRSGYGYTFGSGTRLTVV.

This clonotype was found many times. The chain combines TRBV4-2 with TRBJ2-1; D possibly corresponds to TRBD1 (5 bases). In germline, CDR1 is LGHNA, CDR2 YNFKEQ. Trimming took off 3 bases at V and 9 bases at J, with 12 bases between the two ends. The CDR3 has 13 amino acids. The CDR3 sequence is CASSQDTGFEQFF. CDR3 nucleotide sequence: TGTGCCAGCAGCCAGGATACAGGATTTGAGCAGTTCTTC.

A few counts support this clonotype. The rearrangement joins TRBV29-1 to TRBJ2-7, with D uncertain. The germline V gene encodes CDR1 SQVTM and CDR2 ANQGSEA. V lost 1 base and J lost 2, with 9 bases in between. The CDR3 totals 13 residues. CDR3 loop: CSVEGRNPYEQYF. The CDR3 nucleotides read TGCAGCGTTGAAGGCAGGAACCCCTACGAGCAGTACTTC.

The rearrangement links TRBV12-3 or TRBV12-4 to TRBJ2-3, with 12 bases that match TRBD2. V trimming: 3 bases; J trimming: 4 bases; junction bases outside the gene matches: 5. The CDR3 covers 16 residues. The CDR3 region is CASSFLASGGADTQYF. In DNA form, the CDR3 reads TGTGCCAGCAGTTTCCTCGCTAGCGGGGGGGCAGATACGCAGTATTTT.

This rearrangement joins TRBV7-8 to TRBJ2-2; 8 bases line up with TRBD2. V gave up 7 bases and J gave up 5 bases; unmatched junction bases: 15. The CDR3 is 17 residues long. The V gene's germline CDR1 is SGHVS and CDR2 FQNEAQ. The CDR3, as DNA: TGTGCCAGCAAGATAGGGACTAGTGTCATCCAGACCGGGGAGCTGTTTTTT. This codes for CASKIGTSVIQTGELFF.

The chain is built from TRBV7-2 and TRBJ2-2, with 8 bases matching TRBD2. This CDR3 region has 13 residues. The germline V gene encodes CDR1 SGHTA and CDR2 FQGNSA. J gave up 15 bases and V 1 base, and 7 bases lay outside the gene matches. CDR3 in amino acids: CASSLVVAGGLFF. The CDR3 nucleotides are TGTGCCAGCAGCTTAGTTGTGGCGGGAGGTTTGTTTTTT.

In its sample, this clonotype was seen a few times. The chain uses TRBV2 and TRBJ2-7; TRBD2 is a possible D gene (7 bases). There are 15 residues in the CDR3. CDR1 is SNHLY and CDR2 is FYNNEI in the germline V gene. Trimming removed 7 bases at V and 3 bases at J, with 19 bases between. The CDR3 nucleotides are TGTGCCAGCAACAACAGATGGGGGGGCGGCTACGAGCAGTACTTC. As protein: CASNNRWGGGYEQYF.

There are a few counts of this clonotype. V is TRBV12-3 or TRBV12-4 and J is TRBJ1-3; D gene ambiguous. V lost 3 bases and J lost 7, with 7 bases in between. This CDR3 is built from 12 residues. The DNA for the CDR3 is TGTGCCAGCAGTTTGGTCGCGAACACCATATATTTT. Its translation: CASSLVANTIYF.

This sequence joins TRBV14 and TRBJ2-5; 9 bases align to TRBD2. The CDR3 loop spans 15 amino acids. Germline assignment: CDR1 SGHDN and CDR2 FVKESK. The ends lost 1 base at V and 1 base at J; junction bases unmatched: 1. CDR3 DNA: TGTGCCAGCAGCCAAGGGGGACTAGCCCAAGAGACCCAGTACTTC. Protein product: CASSQGGLAQETQYF.

The J gene is TRBJ1-2, the V gene TRBV27; TRBD1 is a possible D gene (6 bases). Trimming cost V 6 bases and J 4 bases, with 18 bases left between them. This CDR3 is 15 amino acids long. Germline-derived CDR1 and CDR2 are MNHEY and SMNVEV (reference sequence). CDR3 residues: CASRQILGGPYGYTF. The DNA for the CDR3 is TGTGCCAGCAGGCAAATATTGGGGGGGCCCTATGGCTACACCTTC.

The chain has TRBV29-1 and TRBJ2-3, with 8 positions matching TRBD1. J gave up 6 bases and V 5 bases, and 10 bases lay outside the gene matches. This CDR3 spans 14 amino acids. The germline V gene encodes CDR1 SQVTM and CDR2 ANQGSEA. CDR3 DNA: TGCAGCGTTAGCACGACAGGGGCCGGGGATACGCAGTATTTT. This sequence encodes CSVSTTGAGDTQYF.

The chain is built from TRBV12-3 or TRBV12-4 and TRBJ2-3; 9 bases line up with TRBD2. The ends lost 5 bases at V and 0 bases at J; junction bases unmatched: 3. This CDR3 is 15 amino acids long. The CDR3 loop is CASSPSGVSTDTQYF. Here the CDR3 DNA reads TGTGCCAGCAGTCCTAGCGGGGTGAGCACAGATACGCAGTATTTT.

This chain joins TRBV4-3 and TRBJ2-4; D may be TRBD2 (5 bases). Trimming pared 1 base from V and 11 bases from J, leaving 15 bases between. The CDR3 covers 14 residues. The germline CDR1 and CDR2 sequences are LGHNA and YSLEER. CDR3 nucleotide sequence: TGCGCCAGCAGCCAAGGGACGAGGGAACCAGTTCAGTACTTC. Its translation: CASSQGTREPVQYF.